Presented here are 14 T cell receptor beta chains from one specimen sequenced in a study of identical twins. From the 5' RACE reads, TCRdb called clonotypes with MiXCR, one entry per CDR3 protein. The sample includes about 18,000 distinct CDR3 sequences, less than 70% of them seen just once. Source material: memory (CD45RO+) T cells sorted from blood. All receptors come from a woman in her late teens or twenties in good health. This table probably holds off-target reads from a library built for another chain.

A few counts support this clonotype. The chain has TRBV11-2 and TRBJ1-2; D is unresolved. Germline V CDR1 and CDR2: SGHAT, FQNNGV. Trimming pared 5 bases from V and 2 bases from J, leaving 9 bases between. The CDR3 is made up of 13 amino acids. CDR3 region: CASSSPRNYGYTF. CDR3 coding DNA: TGTGCCAGCAGCAGCCCGCGAAACTATGGCTACACCTTC.

The rearrangement links TRBV6-5 to TRBJ2-7; 10 nucleotides match TRBD2. Germline V gene data show CDR1 as MNHEY and CDR2 as SVGAGI. The CDR3 length is 10 residues. CDR3 region: CSSGSYEQYF. The CDR3 nucleotides are TGTTCTAGCGGGAGCTACGAGCAGTACTTC.

This clonotype was recorded once. The chain couples TRBV2 to TRBJ2-5; possible D gene TRBD1, 6 bases. Per the germline V gene, CDR1 is SNHLY and CDR2 is FYNNEI. V shed 7 bases and J shed 3 bases, with 15 bases lying between them. CDR3 length: 14 residues. This CDR3 reads CASTRGGQKETQYF. The CDR3 nucleotides are TGTGCCAGCACCAGAGGAGGACAGAAAGAGACCCAGTACTTC.

The V call is TRBV3-1, the J call TRBJ2-3; possibly TRBD2 for D (6 bases). CDR1 is LGHDT, CDR2 YNNKEL, per germline (reference sequence). The CDR3 runs 18 residues. Trimming stripped 3 bases from V and 2 bases from J, with 21 bases between. CDR3 DNA: TGTGCCAGCAGCCATCTCTGGAGGGGCACCCCATCCACAGATACGCAGTATTTT. Amino acid sequence: CASSHLWRGTPSTDTQYF.

This chain connects TRBV6-2 or TRBV6-3 to TRBJ2-7; D gene ambiguous. The V gene lost 8 bases and the J gene lost 3 bases, with 17 bases spanning the gap. The CDR3 has 14 amino acids. Germline V gene data show CDR1 as MNHEY and CDR2 as SVGEGT. CDR3 DNA sequence: TGTGCCAGCGTAGTAGCTCCAGTGCTCTACGAGCAGTACTTC. This encodes CASVVAPVLYEQYF.

The chain carries TRBV18 and TRBJ1-2; D is undetermined. CDR3 length: 13 amino acids. In germline, CDR1 is KGHSH, CDR2 LQKENI. Trimming cost V 6 bases and J 6 bases, with 14 bases left between them. The CDR3 DNA is TGTGCCAGCTCCCCTAATTGGGAGGATGGCTACACCTTC. It yields the protein CASSPNWEDGYTF.

The sample holds a few counts of this clonotype. The V gene is TRBV27, the J gene TRBJ2-3, with D maybe TRBD2 (6 bases). Germline V gives CDR1 MNHEY, CDR2 SMNVEV (reference sequence). The CDR3 has 13 residues. V was cut by 3 bases and J by 5 bases, with 9 bases left in between. Written as DNA, the CDR3 is TGTGCCAGCAGTTTGGGGAGGTTAGATACGCAGTATTTT. This gives the protein CASSLGRLDTQYF.

The chain uses TRBV25-1 and TRBJ2-1; possible D gene TRBD2, 7 bases. With 4 bases removed from V and 0 bases from J, the gap between germline ends came to 13 bases. Germline V lookup: CDR1 MGHDK, CDR2 SYGVNS. The CDR3 runs to 16 residues. The CDR3 DNA is TGTGCCAGCAGTGGTCCAGGGGAGGGCTCCTACAATGAGCAGTTCTTC. This translates into CASSGPGEGSYNEQFF.

A word on this clonotype: A junction end diverges from the germline sequence, so it may reflect a read error. The chain couples TRBV12-3 or TRBV12-4 to TRBJ2-5; D is ambiguous. This CDR3 region has 12 residues. CDR3 coding DNA: TGTGCCAGCGCCCCCCAGGTCGGCCCCTACCTTTTC. Protein product: CASAPQVGPYLF.

Only one count was recorded for this clonotype. This chain connects TRBV12-2 to TRBJ2-7. TRBV12-2 is termed a pseudogene. This CDR3 comprises 13 residues. As DNA, the CDR3 is TGTGCAAGTCGCTTTCGAGGCCCCTACGAGCAGTACTTC. Translating gives CASRFRGPYEQYF.

This chain connects TRBV7-2 to TRBJ2-7, with TRBD2 as a possible D gene (6 bases). CDR1 is SGHTA, CDR2 FQGNSA, per germline. The CDR3 is made up of 16 amino acids. Trimming removed 5 bases at V and 4 bases at J, with 21 bases between. The CDR3 DNA reads TGTGCCAGCAGCCCCCGTGCCCCGGGAGCAGGGTACGAGCAGTACTTC. As protein: CASSPRAPGAGYEQYF.

This chain's CDR3 is CASSLGTSFNEQFF. The CDR3 DNA is TGTGCCAGCAGCCTGGGGACTAGCTTCAATGAGCAGTTCTTC. V and J are TRBV3-1 and TRBJ2-1; 9 bases are shared with TRBD2. Per germline, CDR1 LGHDT and CDR2 YNNKEL (reference sequence). The CDR3 sequence is 14 residues long. With V trimmed by 4 bases and J by 6 bases, 4 bases remained unmatched.

This sequence joins TRBV6-2 or TRBV6-3 and TRBJ2-7, with D possibly TRBD1 on 6 matching bases. Trimming removed 6 bases from V and 7 bases from J, with 25 bases in between. This CDR3 is 16 amino acids long. Germline V gene data show CDR1 as MNHEY and CDR2 as SVGEGT. Here the CDR3 DNA reads TGTGCCAGCAGCCAACAACCTCCAGGGGTCCTACGGGAGCAGTACTTC. Translating it yields CASSQQPPGVLREQYF.

The gene calls are TRBV6-2 or TRBV6-3 and TRBJ1-1, with TRBD1 matching 9 bases. The CDR3 runs to 17 residues. V lost 2 bases and J lost 6; bases outside the gene matches: 13. Germline loops: CDR1 MNHEY, CDR2 SVGEGT. The CDR3 DNA reads as TGTGCCAGCAGTTACCGATACAGGGGGCGTAGTCTCCCTGAAGCTTTCTTT. Residues: CASSYRYRGRSLPEAFF.